This TCR beta chain was identified during a study of a mutant IDH1 vaccine in newly diagnosed glioma. At the level of the study: Beforehand, treatment had been radiotherapy, temozolomide, or both; the majority received both.

Time point in this sample: week 47, end of study. Mutant IDH1 20-mer peptide, at 300 ug, made up each vaccine dose, with topical imiquimod. The astrocytomas were IDH1-mutant, ATRX-negative, and WHO grade 3 or 4. This CDR3 comprises 14 residues. V lost 2 bases to trimming and J lost 2 bases, with 10 bases between them. Germline CDR1 is MNHNY and CDR2 is SVGAGI (reference sequence). Notes on this clone: Antigen unknown.

The study, taken as a whole, reports: Top-clonotype changes in peripheral T cells seemed unrelated to pseudoprogression. Detectable vaccine-induced immune responses arose in about 93% of patients.

The assay was immunoSEQ multiplex PCR, and TCRdb's table has in-frame clones only and misses some. There are approximately 80,000 clones in the sample; approximately 80% occur only once, and about 5.7% lies in the top ten. The origin of this receptor is a man aged 35 to 55 with glioma. The chain uses TRBV6-6 and TRBJ2-7; no reliable D call. The sample consisted of PBMCs, taken from a glioma patient whose treatment included an IDH1 peptide vaccine. Here the CDR3 DNA reads TGTGCCAGCAGTTACATAGTTTTTCCCTACGAGCAGTACTTC. Its protein is CASSYIVFPYEQYF.